Listed below are T cell receptor beta chains from one sample, sequenced in a study of CD8 T cells in ankylosing spondylitis. From the 5' RACE reads, TCRdb called clonotypes with MiXCR, one entry per CDR3 protein. This table holds about 350,000 distinct CDR3 sequences, about 20% found once. What was sequenced was blood, either unsorted or a sorted T cell fraction (not recorded which). The receptors derive from a male donor with ankylosing spondylitis or in good health (not recorded which). Each CDR3 is given with its conserved first and last residue. D genes are given only for firm matches. The size of a clone is reported for some rows only, either as once, few or many, or as a class for expanded clones.

D: .
size: .
J: TRBJ2-3
V: TRBV2
CDR3: CASRDRPADTQYF
DNA: TGTGCCAGCAGGGACCGACCCGCAGATACGCAGTATTTT

D: TRBD1
size: few
J: TRBJ2-7
V: TRBV4-1
CDR3: CASSQVYGDRSGEQYF
DNA: TGCGCCAGCAGCCAAGTCTATGGGGACAGGTCCGGCGAGCAGTACTTC

D: .
size: few
J: TRBJ2-4
V: TRBV7-9
CDR3: CASSLVSGAQNIQYF
DNA: TGTGCCAGCAGCTTAGTTTCAGGGGCTCAAAACATTCAGTACTTC

D: .
size: once
J: TRBJ2-1
V: TRBV20-1
CDR3: CSARETPQEQFF
DNA: TGCAGTGCTAGAGAGACTCCCCAAGAGCAGTTCTTC

D: TRBD2
size: few
J: TRBJ2-1
V: TRBV5-1
CDR3: CASPFVGGGNEQFF
DNA: TGCGCCAGTCCCTTCGTGGGGGGGGGGAATGAGCAGTTCTTC

D: TRBD2
size: few
J: TRBJ2-5
V: TRBV3-1
CDR3: CASSLTSGGGTQYF
DNA: TGTGCCAGCAGCCTGACTAGCGGGGGAGGGACCCAGTACTTC

D: .
size: .
J: TRBJ2-1
V: TRBV29-1
CDR3: CSVEDGGYNEQFF
DNA: TGCAGCGTTGAAGATGGGGGGTACAATGAGCAGTTCTTC

D: .
size: .
J: TRBJ2-2
V: TRBV7-9
CDR3: CASSFAGEYTGELFF
DNA: TGTGCCAGCAGCTTCGCCGGGGAGTACACCGGGGAGCTGTTTTTT

D: .
size: .
J: TRBJ2-5
V: TRBV4-1
CDR3: CASSQIQEVARETQYF
DNA: TGCGCCAGCAGCCAAATACAAGAGGTAGCCCGAGAGACCCAGTACTTC

D: .
size: .
J: TRBJ2-7
V: TRBV4-1
CDR3: CASSQVASTYEQYF
DNA: TGCGCCAGCAGCCAAGTCGCCAGTACCTACGAGCAGTACTTC

D: TRBD2
size: .
J: TRBJ2-5
V: TRBV28
CDR3: CASEGTSSPLRGTQYF
DNA: TGTGCCAGCGAGGGGACTAGCAGTCCATTACGGGGGACCCAGTACTTC

D: .
size: few
J: TRBJ2-3
V: TRBV12-3/TRBV12-4
CDR3: CASSSQLWTTDTQYF
DNA: TGTGCCAGCAGTTCCCAACTATGGACCACAGATACGCAGTATTTT

D: TRBD1
size: few
J: TRBJ2-6
V: TRBV3-1
CDR3: CASSQGLQGAGGANVLTF
DNA: TGTGCCAGCAGCCAAGGTCTTCAGGGGGCCGGTGGGGCCAACGTCCTGACTTTC

D: .
size: once
J: TRBJ2-5
V: TRBV24-1
CDR3: CATSASYQETQYF
DNA: TGTGCCACCAGTGCCTCGTACCAAGAGACCCAGTACTTC

D: .
size: .
J: TRBJ2-1
V: TRBV4-1
CDR3: CASREETGLTYNEQFF
DNA: TGCGCCAGCAGAGAGGAGACGGGGTTGACCTACAATGAGCAGTTCTTC

D: TRBD1
size: .
J: TRBJ1-5
V: TRBV4-1
CDR3: CASSRYTTGDQPQHF
DNA: TGCGCCAGCAGCCGTTACACGACAGGGGATCAGCCCCAGCATTTT

D: TRBD1
size: few
J: TRBJ2-2
V: TRBV11-2
CDR3: CASSFSSGDSTTGELFF
DNA: TGTGCCAGCAGCTTCAGTTCTGGGGACAGCACCACCGGGGAGCTGTTTTTT

D: TRBD2
size: few
J: TRBJ2-1
V: TRBV7-9
CDR3: CASSSPLAGSYNEQFF
DNA: TGTGCCAGCAGCTCACCGCTAGCGGGGTCCTACAATGAGCAGTTCTTC

D: TRBD1
size: few
J: TRBJ1-5
V: TRBV5-6
CDR3: CASSFARQGGNQPQHF
DNA: TGTGCCAGCAGCTTTGCTAGACAGGGCGGCAATCAGCCCCAGCATTTT

D: TRBD2
size: .
J: TRBJ2-1
V: TRBV29-1
CDR3: CSVEVGGNEQFF
DNA: TGCAGCGTTGAGGTGGGGGGGAATGAGCAGTTCTTC

D: .
size: .
J: TRBJ1-1
V: TRBV7-8
CDR3: CASSLRSGWDMNTEAFF
DNA: TGTGCCAGCAGCTTAAGGTCCGGGTGGGACATGAACACTGAAGCTTTCTTT

D: TRBD1
size: many
J: TRBJ2-5
V: TRBV12-3/TRBV12-4
CDR3: CASSLWTGQETQYF
DNA: TGTGCCAGCAGTTTATGGACAGGCCAAGAGACCCAGTACTTC

D: .
size: .
J: TRBJ2-1
V: TRBV29-1
CDR3: CSVDFWGEQFF
DNA: TGCAGCGTTGACTTCTGGGGTGAGCAGTTCTTC

D: TRBD1
size: .
J: TRBJ2-2
V: TRBV28
CDR3: CASSPRQGSLVGELFF
DNA: TGTGCCAGCAGTCCCCGACAGGGATCTCTCGTAGGGGAGCTGTTTTTT

D: .
size: .
J: TRBJ2-1
V: TRBV12-3/TRBV12-4
CDR3: CASSFTQDEQFF
DNA: TGTGCCAGCAGTTTTACCCAGGATGAGCAGTTCTTC

D: .
size: few
J: TRBJ2-1
V: TRBV9
CDR3: CASKGPDYNEQFF
DNA: TGTGCCAGCAAGGGACCTGATTACAATGAGCAGTTCTTC

D: .
size: .
J: TRBJ2-7
V: TRBV2
CDR3: CASSAPDMGLEQYF
DNA: TGTGCCAGCAGTGCCCCAGATATGGGACTCGAGCAGTACTTC

D: TRBD2
size: .
J: TRBJ2-7
V: TRBV12-3/TRBV12-4
CDR3: CASSPIAGPSYEQYF
DNA: TGTGCCAGCAGCCCGATAGCGGGGCCCTCCTACGAGCAGTACTTC

D: .
size: .
J: TRBJ2-2
V: TRBV12-3/TRBV12-4
CDR3: CASRPTGTTPPGELFF
DNA: TGTGCCAGCCGCCCAACCGGGACCACTCCCCCCGGGGAGCTGTTTTTT

D: .
size: few
J: TRBJ2-1
V: TRBV20-1
CDR3: CSARADDYNEQFF
DNA: TGCAGTGCTAGAGCGGACGACTACAATGAGCAGTTCTTC

D: .
size: .
J: TRBJ1-5
V: TRBV12-3/TRBV12-4
CDR3: CASRDTENQPQHF
DNA: TGTGCCAGCAGAGATACAGAAAATCAGCCCCAGCATTTT

D: .
size: few
J: TRBJ2-3
V: TRBV9
CDR3: CASSSPRLDTQYF
DNA: TGTGCCAGCAGCTCACCAAGATTAGATACGCAGTATTTT

D: .
size: .
J: TRBJ2-2
V: TRBV4-1
CDR3: CASSQDLNTGELFF
DNA: TGCGCCAGCAGCCAAGACCTGAACACCGGGGAGCTGTTTTTT

D: TRBD1
size: .
J: TRBJ2-7
V: TRBV29-1
CDR3: CSGWDSSSYEQYF
DNA: TGCAGCGGATGGGACAGCAGCTCCTACGAGCAGTACTTC

D: TRBD1
size: few
J: TRBJ2-1
V: TRBV14
CDR3: CASSQEGQGGLWNEQFF
DNA: TGTGCCAGCAGCCAAGAAGGACAGGGGGGCCTCTGGAATGAGCAGTTCTTC

D: TRBD1
size: few
J: TRBJ2-2
V: TRBV29-1
CDR3: CSVEGPDRETGELFF
DNA: TGCAGCGTTGAAGGGCCGGACAGGGAGACCGGGGAGCTGTTTTTT

D: .
size: .
J: TRBJ2-3
V: TRBV21-1
CDR3: CASTPYRGNTDTQYF
DNA: TGTGCCAGCACACCTTACAGAGGGAACACAGATACGCAGTATTTT

D: TRBD2
size: .
J: TRBJ2-3
V: TRBV9
CDR3: CASSPPGGGKDTQYF
DNA: TGTGCCAGCAGTCCTCCCGGGGGGGGGAAAGATACGCAGTATTTT

D: TRBD1
size: many
J: TRBJ2-1
V: TRBV12-3/TRBV12-4
CDR3: CASRGQQGDNEQFF
DNA: TGTGCCAGCAGGGGACAGCAAGGGGACAATGAGCAGTTCTTC

D: TRBD1
size: .
J: TRBJ2-7
V: TRBV13
CDR3: CASSSRTGGIRSREQYF
DNA: TGTGCCAGCAGCTCGCGGACAGGAGGAATACGTTCTCGGGAGCAGTACTTC

D: .
size: .
J: TRBJ2-7
V: TRBV5-1
CDR3: CASSLWAGGTYEQYF
DNA: TGCGCCAGCAGCTTGTGGGCAGGGGGGACTTACGAGCAGTACTTC